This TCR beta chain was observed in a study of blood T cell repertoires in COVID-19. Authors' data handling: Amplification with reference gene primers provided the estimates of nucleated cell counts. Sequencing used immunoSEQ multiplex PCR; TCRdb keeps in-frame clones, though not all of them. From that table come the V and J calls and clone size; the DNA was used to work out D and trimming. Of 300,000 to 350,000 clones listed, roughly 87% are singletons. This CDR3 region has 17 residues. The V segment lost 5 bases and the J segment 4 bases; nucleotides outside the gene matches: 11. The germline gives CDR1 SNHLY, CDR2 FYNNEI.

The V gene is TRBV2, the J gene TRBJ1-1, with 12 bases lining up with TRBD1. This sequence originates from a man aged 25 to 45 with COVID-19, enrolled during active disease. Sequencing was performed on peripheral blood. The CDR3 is CASSPGQGAYWGTEAFF. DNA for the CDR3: TGTGCCAGCAGTCCGGGACAGGGGGCTTACTGGGGCACTGAAGCTTTCTTT.